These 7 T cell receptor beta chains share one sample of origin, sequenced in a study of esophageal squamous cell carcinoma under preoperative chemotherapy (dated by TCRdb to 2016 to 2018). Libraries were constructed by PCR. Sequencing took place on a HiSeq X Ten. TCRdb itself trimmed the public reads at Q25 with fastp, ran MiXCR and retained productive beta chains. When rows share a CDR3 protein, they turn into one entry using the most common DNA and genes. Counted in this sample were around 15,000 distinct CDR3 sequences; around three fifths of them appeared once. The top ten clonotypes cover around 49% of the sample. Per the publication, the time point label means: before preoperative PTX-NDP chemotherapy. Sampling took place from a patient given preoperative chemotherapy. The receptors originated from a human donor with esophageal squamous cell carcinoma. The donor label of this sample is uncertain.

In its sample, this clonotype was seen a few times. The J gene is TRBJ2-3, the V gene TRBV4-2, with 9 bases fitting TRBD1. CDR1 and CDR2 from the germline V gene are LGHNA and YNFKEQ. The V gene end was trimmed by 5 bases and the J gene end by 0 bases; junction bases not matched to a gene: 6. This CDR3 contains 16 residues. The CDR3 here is CASSARDRVSTDTQYF. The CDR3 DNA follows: TGTGCCAGCAGCGCCCGGGACAGGGTGAGCACAGATACGCAGTATTTT.

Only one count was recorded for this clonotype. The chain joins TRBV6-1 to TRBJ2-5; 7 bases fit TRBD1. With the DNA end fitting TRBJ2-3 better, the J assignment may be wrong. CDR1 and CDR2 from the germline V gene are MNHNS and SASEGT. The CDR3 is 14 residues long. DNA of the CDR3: TGTGCCAGCCTCCAGGGTGTCAGCACAGGGGCGCAGTATTTT. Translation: CASLQGVSTGAQYF.

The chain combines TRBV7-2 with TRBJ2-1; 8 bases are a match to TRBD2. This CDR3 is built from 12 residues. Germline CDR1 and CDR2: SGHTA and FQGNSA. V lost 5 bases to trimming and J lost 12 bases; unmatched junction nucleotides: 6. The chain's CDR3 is CASSHPGLVQFF. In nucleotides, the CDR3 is TGTGCCAGCAGCCATCCGGGACTAGTGCAGTTCTTC. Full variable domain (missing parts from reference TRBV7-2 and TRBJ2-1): GAGVSQSPSNKVTEKGKDVELRCDPISGHTALYWYRQSLGQGLEFLIYFQGNSAPDKSGLPSDRFSAERTGGSVSTLTIQRTQQEDSAVYLCASSHPGLVQFFGPGTRLTVL.

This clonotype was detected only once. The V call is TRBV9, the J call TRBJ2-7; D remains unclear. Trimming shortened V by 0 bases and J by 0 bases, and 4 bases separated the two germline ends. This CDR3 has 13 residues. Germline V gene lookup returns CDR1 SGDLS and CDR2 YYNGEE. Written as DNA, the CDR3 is TGTGCCAGCAGCGTAGGTCTCTCCTACGAGCAGTACTTC. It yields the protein CASSVGLSYEQYF.

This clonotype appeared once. The CDR3 DNA sequence: TGCGCCAGCAGCTTGTATGGCCGGGATGAGCAGTACTTC. It codes for CASSLYGRDEQYF. The chain has TRBV5-1 and TRBJ2-1, with a weak D call TRBD2 (5 bases). Near its end, the DNA agrees better with TRBJ2-7, so the J call may be wrong. The CDR3 totals 13 residues. Germline V gene lookup returns CDR1 SGHRS and CDR2 YFSETQ.

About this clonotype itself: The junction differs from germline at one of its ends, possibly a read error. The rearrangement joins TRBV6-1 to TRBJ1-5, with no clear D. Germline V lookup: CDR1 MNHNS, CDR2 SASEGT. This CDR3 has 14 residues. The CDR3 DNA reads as TGTGCCAGCAGTGAAGCTCCCCGCGGGCAGCCCCACCACTTT. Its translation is CASSEAPRGQPHHF.

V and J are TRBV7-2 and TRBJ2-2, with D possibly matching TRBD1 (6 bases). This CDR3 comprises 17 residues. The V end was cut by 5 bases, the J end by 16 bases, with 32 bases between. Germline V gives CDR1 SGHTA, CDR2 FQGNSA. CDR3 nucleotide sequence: TGTGCCAGCAGCAAGGGACATGGCTCGCTGGAAACAGAGGCGCAGTTTTTT. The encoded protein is CASSKGHGSLETEAQFF. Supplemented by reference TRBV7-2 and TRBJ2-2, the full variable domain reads GAGVSQSPSNKVTEKGKDVELRCDPISGHTALYWYRQSLGQGLEFLIYFQGNSAPDKSGLPSDRFSAERTGGSVSTLTIQRTQQEDSAVYLCASSKGHGSLETEAQFFGEGSRLTVL.